This record concerns one TCR beta chain sequence. Profiled with immunoSEQ multiplex PCR; TCRdb holds only in-frame clones, not every one. The data contain about 59,000 clones, over 70% of them singletons. Time point here: baseline pretreatment blood. Treatment of the sample: 15 Gy SBRT to primary tumor, nephrectomy 4 weeks later. The entry originates in a study of radiation and T cells in renal cell carcinoma. Germline CDR1 is SGHKS and CDR2 is YYEKEE (reference sequence). J lost 0 bases, V lost 4 bases, and 4 bases had no gene match. This CDR3 contains 15 residues. This specimen consisted of blood, obtained from a patient whose treatment included radiotherapy and nephrectomy. This TCR was sampled from a man aged 55 to 70 with renal cell carcinoma. The chain recombines TRBV5-5 with TRBJ1-5; 7 positions agree with TRBD1. The CDR3 DNA reads TGTGCCAGCAGCCCGACAGGGCATAGCAATCAGCCCCAGCATTTT. It specifies CASSPTGHSNQPQHF.